This paragraph covers one TCR beta chain sequence. The J segment lost 9 bases and the V segment lost 4 bases, leaving 6 bases of the junction unmatched. CDR3 length: 15 residues. Per the study methods: The authors estimated nucleated cell counts from reference gene primer amplification. The method was immunoSEQ multiplex PCR; TCRdb's version includes in-frame clones alone and lacks a portion of them. V and J calls and clone size are copied from that table; D and trimming were computed from the DNA. The sample holds 200,000 to 250,000 clones, around four fifths seen once. The data derive from a study of blood T cell repertoires in COVID-19. About the research overall: COVID-19 samples collected from the United States, Italy and Spain covered acute and convalescent phases. PBMCs, B-cell-depleted T cells, or T cells provided the cDNA or gDNA that made up the material.

The sample taken for sequencing was peripheral blood. The sequence came from an elderly woman with active or convalescent COVID-19. The V gene is TRBV5-3, the J gene TRBJ2-1, with 14 bases that match TRBD2. TRBV5-3 falls under the ORF class, with uncertain function. CDR3 amino acids: CARSQTSGGAGEQFF. In DNA, the CDR3 is TGTGCCAGAAGCCAGACTAGCGGGGGGGCCGGTGAGCAGTTCTTC.